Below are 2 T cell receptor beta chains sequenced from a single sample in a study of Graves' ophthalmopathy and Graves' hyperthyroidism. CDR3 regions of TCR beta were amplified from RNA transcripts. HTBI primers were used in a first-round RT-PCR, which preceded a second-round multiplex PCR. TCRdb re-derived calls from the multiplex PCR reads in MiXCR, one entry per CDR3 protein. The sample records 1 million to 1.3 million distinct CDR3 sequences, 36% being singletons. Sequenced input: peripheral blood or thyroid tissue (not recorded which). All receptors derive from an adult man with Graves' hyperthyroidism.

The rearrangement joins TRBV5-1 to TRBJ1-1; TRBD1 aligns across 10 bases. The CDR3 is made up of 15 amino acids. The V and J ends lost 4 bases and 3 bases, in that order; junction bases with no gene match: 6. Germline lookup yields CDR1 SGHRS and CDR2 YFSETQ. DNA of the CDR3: TGCGCCAGCAGCGGGACCGGGACAGGGGACACTGAAGCTTTCTTT. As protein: CASSGTGTGDTEAFF.

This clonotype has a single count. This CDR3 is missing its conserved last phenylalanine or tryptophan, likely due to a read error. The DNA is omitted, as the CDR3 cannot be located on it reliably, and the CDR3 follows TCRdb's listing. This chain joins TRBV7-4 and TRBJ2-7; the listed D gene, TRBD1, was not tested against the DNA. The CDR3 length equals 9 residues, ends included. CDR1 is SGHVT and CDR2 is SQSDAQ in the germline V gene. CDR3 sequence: CASSLAQGL.